A selection of T cell receptor beta chains follows, all from one sample in a study of prognosis after radiotherapy for stage I lung cancer. A single record per CDR3 protein comes from TCRdb applying MiXCR to the multiplex PCR reads. There are almost 40,000 distinct CDR3 sequences in the sample; around 24% occur only once, and 20% to 25% lies in the top ten. The sequencing used PBMCs, collected before or after stereotactic body radiation therapy (not recorded which). Receptors originate from a donor over 45 with non-small cell lung cancer. CDR3s include the opening cysteine and the closing phenylalanine or tryptophan. The order of the fields is clone size, D gene, J gene, V gene, CDR3 DNA, CDR3 protein. A D gene is named only where the DNA matches it firmly. Clone size is given for some rows only: seen once, a few or many times, or a class if the clone is expanded.

>-|-|TRBJ1-2|TRBV20-1
TGCAGTGCCACCCCGGACGGACGAAACCATGGCTACACCTTC
CSATPDGRNHGYTF
>-|-|TRBJ1-5|TRBV27
TGTGCCAGCAGCTTTGCGGGGGTACAGGGTTGGGGGATAGGTCCCCAGCATTTT
CASSFAGVQGWGIGPQHF
>many|-|TRBJ1-4|TRBV20-1
TGCAGTGCTAAGGCCCCGGACGGTGCAACTAATGAAAAACTGTTTTTT
CSAKAPDGATNEKLFF
>many|TRBD2|TRBJ2-3|TRBV2
TGTGCCCGAACATGGACTAGCGGGAGGTCAGATACGCAGTATTTT
CARTWTSGRSDTQYF
>many|-|TRBJ2-6|TRBV11-2
TGTGCCAGCAGCTTACGGGTCGGACAGATCTCTGGGGCCAACGTCCTGACTTTC
CASSLRVGQISGANVLTF
>many|-|TRBJ2-5|TRBV5-4
TGTGCCAGCAGCTTGGTAGTCTCGGCTCGTGGTGAGACCCAGTACTTC
CASSLVVSARGETQYF
>many|TRBD2|TRBJ2-7|TRBV5-1
TGCGCCAGCAGCTTGGGAGGCGGGGGGCAACGGGATCTATACGAGCAGTACTTC
CASSLGGGGQRDLYEQYF
>-|TRBD1|TRBJ2-3|TRBV27
TGTGCCAGCAGGTTCACAGGGGTGGGTGAAGATACGCAGTATTTT
CASRFTGVGEDTQYF
>many|TRBD1|TRBJ1-2|TRBV12-3/TRBV12-4
TGTGCCAGCAGTTTGGAAGGGACAGCATATGGCTACACCTTC
CASSLEGTAYGYTF
>many|-|TRBJ2-7|TRBV20-1
TGCAGTGCTAGCGGGATCAACTACGAGCAGTACTTC
CSASGINYEQYF
>many|-|TRBJ1-1|TRBV28
TGTGCCAGCAGTTCCTCCTACGGACGGCGCCCCATGAACACTGAAGCTTTCTTT
CASSSSYGRRPMNTEAFF
>medium-sized|-|TRBJ2-7|TRBV5-1
TGCGCCAGCAGCTCGGCCGGGGCCTACGAGCAGTACTTC
CASSSAGAYEQYF
>many|-|TRBJ2-5|TRBV18
TGTGCCAGCTCACCATACGAGGGGGGGAAGACCCAGTACTTC
CASSPYEGGKTQYF
>many|TRBD2|TRBJ2-1|TRBV6-1
TGTGCCAGCAGTGCATGGACTAGCGGAAACAATGAGCAGTTCTTC
CASSAWTSGNNEQFF
>many|-|TRBJ2-7|TRBV9
TGTGCCAGCAGCGTAGGGATGGTGGGGCAGGTATCCTACGAGCAGTACTTC
CASSVGMVGQVSYEQYF
>once|-|TRBJ2-5|TRBV29-1
TGCAGCACCCGAAGGGGGGGAGCCGGAGAGACCCAGTACTTC
CSTRRGGAGETQYF
>many|TRBD1|TRBJ1-2|TRBV5-1
TGCGCCAGCGGCAACACAGGGGTCGGCTACACCTTC
CASGNTGVGYTF
>-|TRBD1|TRBJ1-2|TRBV6-1
TGTGCCAGCAGGCTTGACAGGGATCAGCGAGACTACACCTTC
CASRLDRDQRDYTF
>many|-|TRBJ1-2|TRBV27
TGTGCCAGCAGCTCGGCGGGGGGCTACACCTTC
CASSSAGGYTF
>many|-|TRBJ1-2|TRBV2
TGTGCCAGCAGTGTAGGACAAAATCTCGGCTATGGCTACACCTTC
CASSVGQNLGYGYTF
>few|-|TRBJ1-1|TRBV20-1
TGCAGGGTAGTATTGAGCACTGAAGCTTTCTTT
CRVVLSTEAFF
>many|TRBD1|TRBJ1-2|TRBV28
TGTGCCAGCAGGATACAGGGGTTTGGTGTTAATGGCTACACCTTC
CASRIQGFGVNGYTF
>-|-|TRBJ1-1|TRBV29-1
TGCAGCGTTGCCGGGGGGTGGGGGAACACTGAAGCTTTCTTT
CSVAGGWGNTEAFF
>many|-|TRBJ1-1|TRBV3-1
TGTGCCAGCAGCCAGCATCGTGAGTTCGCTGAAGCTTTCTTT
CASSQHREFAEAFF
>many|-|TRBJ2-7|TRBV7-3
TGTGCCAGCAGCTTACGCCCAACCTACGTCGACGAGCAGTACTTC
CASSLRPTYVDEQYF
>many|-|TRBJ1-5|TRBV5-5
TGTGCCAGCAGCTTGGACAGGGCGATTAATCAGCCCCAGCATTTT
CASSLDRAINQPQHF
>many|TRBD2|TRBJ2-7|TRBV19
TGTGCCAGTAGTATTCTAGCGGGAGGACTCTACGAGCAGTACTTC
CASSILAGGLYEQYF
>many|TRBD1|TRBJ1-4|TRBV28
TGTGCCAGCAGTTCGCGGGACAGGGCGGATGAAAAACTGTTTTTT
CASSSRDRADEKLFF
>many|-|TRBJ1-4|TRBV19
TGTGCCAGTAGTATGGAGGGAGTACGGGAAAAACTGTTTTTT
CASSMEGVREKLFF
>many|TRBD2|TRBJ2-1|TRBV6-1
TGTGCCAGCAGGCCCGGGACTAGAAATAACAATGAGCAGTTCTTC
CASRPGTRNNNEQFF
>many|-|TRBJ2-1|TRBV7-3
TGTGCCAGCAGCTTAACCGTGGTCTCCGGCAATGAGCAGTTCTTC
CASSLTVVSGNEQFF
>many|TRBD1|TRBJ1-1|TRBV19
TGTGCCAGTAGTACCGCCGGGACAGGGATAATGAACACTGAAGCTTTCTTT
CASSTAGTGIMNTEAFF
>-|TRBD2|TRBJ2-1|TRBV7-3
TGTGCCAGCAGCTTAAGACCAAGGGGACTAGCGGGAAATGAGCAGTTCTTC
CASSLRPRGLAGNEQFF
>-|TRBD1|TRBJ2-7|TRBV7-6
TGTGCCAGCAGCTACGGACAGGGGAAACCCCCGTCCTACGAGCAGTACTTC
CASSYGQGKPPSYEQYF
>many|TRBD1|TRBJ2-6|TRBV30
TGTGCCTGGTCACCAGGGACAGAAGCTTCTGGGGCCAACGTCCTGACTTTC
CAWSPGTEASGANVLTF
>many|-|TRBJ2-6|TRBV2
TGTGCCAGCAGTTACGACGGTGCTGGGGCCAACGTCCTGACTTTC
CASSYDGAGANVLTF
>many|TRBD2|TRBJ2-7|TRBV10-3
TGTGCCATCAGCGCCTCAGCGGGGGAGGGCTACGAGCAGTACTTC
CAISASAGEGYEQYF
>many|-|TRBJ1-3|TRBV5-4
TGTGCCAGCAGCCAGACAGCGGGGGGAAACACCATATATTTT
CASSQTAGGNTIYF
>-|-|TRBJ2-2|TRBV5-1
TGCGCCAGCACCCCGGGATGCACGGACACCTGGGAGCTGTTTTTT
CASTPGCTDTWELFF
>many|-|TRBJ1-5|TRBV28
TGTGCCAGCAGTTTAGCATCAGTAGGTAATCAGCCCCAGCATTTT
CASSLASVGNQPQHF
>many|-|TRBJ2-2|TRBV18
TGTGCCAGCTCACCACTGCAAAACCGGGCCGGCACCGGGGAGCTGTTTTTT
CASSPLQNRAGTGELFF
>many|-|TRBJ1-1|TRBV5-1
TGCGCCAGCAGCTTGGGCAGAGCTATGAACACTGAAGCTTTCTTT
CASSLGRAMNTEAFF
>-|TRBD2|TRBJ2-4|TRBV28
TGTGCCAGTTCCCGCCGGGGGGGGGGAGCCAAAAACATTCAGTACTTC
CASSRRGGGAKNIQYF
>-|-|TRBJ2-2|TRBV5-1
TGCGCCAGTAAGCTTGGGTGGACATTGAACACCGGGGAGCTGTTTTTT
CASKLGWTLNTGELFF
>medium-sized|TRBD2|TRBJ2-2|TRBV5-1
TGCGCCAGCAGCGTTGGGCTAGCGGTAACGACCGGGGAGCTGTTTTTT
CASSVGLAVTTGELFF
>many|TRBD2|TRBJ2-1|TRBV9
TGTGCCAGCAGCGCCAGCGGGGGGGCTCTCCGCCAGCAGTTCTTC
CASSASGGALRQQFF
>-|-|TRBJ2-3|TRBV11-3
TGTGCCAGCTCTCGAGACTCTAGCACAGATACGCAGTATTTT
CASSRDSSTDTQYF
>many|-|TRBJ2-2|TRBV29-1
TGCAGCGTTGATTCTGGGGACCAGTTTTTGTTTTTT
CSVDSGDQFLFF
>many|-|TRBJ1-2|TRBV9
TGTGCCAGCAGCGTAGCGGGGGCTCTTGGTGGCTACACCTTC
CASSVAGALGGYTF
>many|-|TRBJ1-1|TRBV20-1
TGCAGTGCCAGGACAGAGAACACTGAAGCTTTCTTT
CSARTENTEAFF
>many|TRBD1|TRBJ1-5|TRBV19
TGTGCCAGTAGTGCCCTGGACAGGGGGAGTCAGCCCCAGCATTTT
CASSALDRGSQPQHF
>-|TRBD2|TRBJ2-5|TRBV10-2
TGCGCCAGCAGTGACCTAGCGGTAGTACAAGAGGCCCAGTACTTC
CASSDLAVVQEAQYF
>many|-|TRBJ1-5|TRBV4-1
TGCGCCAGCAGCCAAGCCAGGAATCAGCCCCAGCATTTT
CASSQARNQPQHF
>many|TRBD1|TRBJ2-6|TRBV12-3/TRBV12-4
TGTGCCAGCCAACTACAGGGGGAGGCTGGGGCCAACGTCCTGACTTTC
CASQLQGEAGANVLTF
>few|-|TRBJ2-1|TRBV6-2/TRBV6-3
TGTGCCAGCAGTTACCCCAGTGCGTGGGGGACATTAAACGACAATGAGCAGTTCTTC
CASSYPSAWGTLNDNEQFF
>many|-|TRBJ2-7|TRBV5-1
TGCGCCAGCAGCGGGGGGAGCTCCTACGAGCAGTACTTC
CASSGGSSYEQYF
>once|TRBD1|TRBJ1-2|TRBV20-1
TGCAGTGCCCCCACCGTGGGGACAGGGGGCGGAAGACATGGCTACACCTTC
CSAPTVGTGGGRHGYTF